This T cell receptor (beta chain) was observed in a study of blood T cell repertoires in COVID-19. Study information: Sample material is recorded as cDNA or gDNA derived from T cells, B-cell-depleted T cells, or PBMCs.

Germline V gives CDR1 SGHRS, CDR2 YFSETQ. Trimming took 3 bases from V and 4 from J; bases not matched to a gene: 5. The CDR3 consists of 17 residues. Sequencing used immunoSEQ multiplex PCR; TCRdb keeps in-frame clones, though not all of them. The data hold about 70,000 clones, with approximately 90% observed a single time. The Seattle site enrolled patients during active infection and followed them longitudinally. The receptor was isolated from a man in his fifties with COVID-19, enrolled during active disease. V gene TRBV5-1 combines with J gene TRBJ2-3; the match to TRBD2 covers 16 bases. Sequencing used peripheral blood. The CDR3 region is CASSSGLAGGVPDTQYF. CDR3 bases: TGCGCCAGCAGCTCGGGACTAGCGGGAGGGGTGCCAGATACGCAGTATTTT.